This T cell receptor (beta chain) was retrieved from a study of blood T cell repertoires in COVID-19. Study as a whole: Nucleic acid was either cDNA or gDNA, and it came from T cells, B-cell-depleted T cells, or PBMCs.

The CDR3 is 15 residues long. CDR1 and CDR2 (germline): MGHDK, SYGVNS. V lost 2 bases and J 6 bases, leaving 13 bases between the germline ends. Assay: immunoSEQ multiplex PCR; the TCRdb copy retains only in-frame clones and omits some. This table holds approximately 300,000 clones, around 90% found once. The chain joins TRBV25-1 to TRBJ1-4; TRBD1 might be the D (6 bases). The TCR was taken from a man aged 50 to 59 with active or convalescent COVID-19. The specimen was peripheral blood. The CDR3 sequence: CASSERGQWYEKLFF. CDR3 in DNA: TGTGCCAGCAGTGAAAGAGGACAGTGGTATGAAAAACTGTTTTTT.